What follows are 31 T cell receptor beta chains derived from one specimen sequenced in a study of shared clonotypes between healthy human individuals. The assay was immunoSEQ multiplex PCR, and TCRdb's table has in-frame clones only and misses some. The profile shows about 610,000 clones, about 97% of them singletons. The sample was naive CD4+ T cells sorted from blood. The subset is: CD45RA+ positively selected. The receptor set was obtained from a woman aged 25 to 39 in good health.

Only one count was recorded for this clone. V usage is TRBV11-2 and J usage is TRBJ1-2; no clear D. This CDR3 comprises 13 residues. Trimming shortened V by 0 bases and J by 3 bases, and 5 bases separated the two germline ends. CDR1 is SGHAT, CDR2 FQNNGV, per germline. For the CDR3, the DNA is TGTGCCAGCAGCTTAGATCCCTACTATGGCTACACCTTC. It specifies CASSLDPYYGYTF.

In the case of this clone: The sample has other DNA sequences that encode this CDR3 too. The J gene is TRBJ1-1, the V gene TRBV29-1; TRBD1 matches at 8 bases. The CDR3 runs 12 residues. Germline V CDR1 and CDR2: SQVTM, ANQGSEA. Trimming at V came to 7 bases and at J to 2 bases, leaving 3 bases not matched to a gene. The CDR3 coding sequence is TGCAGCGGGGGGACAGGCAACACTGAAGCTTTCTTT. Its protein is CSGGTGNTEAFF.

The chain combines TRBV19 with TRBJ1-5; possible D gene TRBD1, 5 bases. The CDR3 has 14 amino acids. The V end lost 1 base, the J end lost 3 bases, and 7 bases lay between the germline ends. Germline CDR1 and CDR2: LNHDA and SQIVND (reference sequence). This CDR3 reads CASSIGGINQPQHF. In nucleotides, the CDR3 is TGTGCCAGTAGTATAGGGGGCATCAATCAGCCCCAGCATTTT. Using reference TRBV19 and TRBJ1-5 for the parts outside the CDR3, the full variable domain is DGGITQSPKYLFRKEGQNVTLSCEQNLNHDAMYWYRQDPGQGLRLIYYSQIVNDFQKGDIAEGYSVSREKKESFPLTVTSAQKNPTAFYLCASSIGGINQPQHFGDGTRLSIL.

This chain connects TRBV9 to TRBJ2-7, with unresolved D. This CDR3 is 14 amino acids long. The germline V and J ends were trimmed by 0 bases and 2 bases, with 9 bases remaining between them. Germline lookup yields CDR1 SGDLS and CDR2 YYNGEE. The CDR3: CASSVGGATYEQYF. As DNA, the CDR3 is TGTGCCAGCAGCGTAGGTGGAGCCACCTACGAGCAGTACTTC.

The V and J genes are TRBV27 and TRBJ2-1; D may correspond to TRBD1 or TRBD2 (5 bases each). V dropped 3 bases and J dropped 3 bases, with 21 bases sitting between them. The germline gives CDR1 MNHEY, CDR2 SMNVEV (reference sequence). There are 18 residues in the CDR3. The CDR3 reads CASSFYGTANPIYNEQFF. The CDR3 DNA follows: TGTGCCAGCAGTTTTTATGGGACGGCCAATCCCATCTACAATGAGCAGTTCTTC.

V usage is TRBV4-2 and J usage is TRBJ1-4, with D tentatively TRBD1 (5 bases). This CDR3 is built from 14 residues. Trimming removed 5 bases at V and 0 bases at J, with 7 bases between. CDR1 is LGHNA, CDR2 YNFKEQ, per germline. DNA for the CDR3: TGTGCCAGCAGCTCGACAGCAACTAATGAAAAACTGTTTTTT. Its protein product is CASSSTATNEKLFF.

The chain is built from TRBV19 and TRBJ2-1; tentatively, D is TRBD1 or TRBD2 (5 bases each). CDR3 length: 12 amino acids. The germline V and J ends were trimmed by 5 bases and 9 bases, with 11 bases remaining between them. Germline V CDR1 and CDR2: LNHDA, SQIVND (reference sequence). The CDR3 loop reads CASSSSGREQFF. The DNA of the CDR3 is TGTGCCAGTAGTTCGTCGGGGCGTGAGCAGTTCTTC.

The chain uses TRBV7-9 and TRBJ2-1, with 7 bases fitting TRBD2. CDR1 and CDR2 (germline): SEHNR, FQNEAQ (reference sequence). This CDR3 is built from 14 residues. The V and J ends lost 3 bases and 7 bases, in that order; junction bases with no gene match: 6. The CDR3 protein is CASSFTSVGNEQFF. DNA for the CDR3: TGTGCCAGCAGCTTCACTAGCGTGGGGAATGAGCAGTTCTTC.

The chain combines TRBV7-6 with TRBJ1-1; no definite D call. Germline CDR1 reads SGHVS; CDR2 reads FNYEAQ. Deletions cut 5 bases from V and 1 base from J, with 14 bases between. The CDR3 loop spans 15 amino acids. The CDR3 spells CASSPDGSWNTEAFF. The CDR3 nucleotides read TGTGCCAGCAGCCCCGACGGATCCTGGAACACTGAAGCTTTCTTT.

This chain links TRBV6-5 with TRBJ2-7; unclear D gene. Germline V gene lookup returns CDR1 MNHEY and CDR2 SVGAGI. Trimming removed 2 bases at V and 3 bases at J, with 11 bases between. The CDR3 is 14 residues long. CDR3 sequence (DNA): TGTGCCAGCAGTTACCAGGCGGCCAGCTACGAGCAGTACTTC. Its protein product is CASSYQAASYEQYF.

The V gene is TRBV5-1, the J gene TRBJ1-3; TRBD1 matches 8 bases. The germline V gene encodes CDR1 SGHRS and CDR2 YFSETQ. The ends lost 4 bases at V and 4 bases at J; junction bases unmatched: 7. The length of the CDR3 is 15 residues. CDR3 residues: CASSGQGLLGNTIYF. In nucleotides, the CDR3 is TGCGCCAGCAGCGGACAGGGTCTCCTCGGAAACACCATATATTTT.

This clone appeared once. The chain links TRBV18 to TRBJ2-7, with TRBD1 matching 7 bases. V dropped 6 bases and J dropped 1; count of bases not matched to a gene: 6. The germline V gene has CDR1 KGHSH and CDR2 LQKENI. The CDR3 has 14 residues. The DNA for the CDR3 is TGTGCCAGCTCGCTCGGACAGGAGTCCTACGAGCAGTACTTC. It yields the protein CASSLGQESYEQYF.

This clone was observed once. The chain couples TRBV5-6 to TRBJ2-3; 8 bases fit TRBD1. Germline CDR1 and CDR2: SGHDT and YYEEEE. The CDR3 has 15 residues. With 0 bases clipped from V and 7 bases from J, the junction kept 7 bases outside the gene matches. CDR3 loop: CASSLVQGVANTQYF. CDR3 in DNA: TGTGCCAGCAGCTTGGTACAGGGGGTGGCAAATACGCAGTATTTT. The full variable domain, rest sourced from reference TRBV5-6 and TRBJ2-3, is DAGVTQSPTHLIKTRGQQVTLRCSPKSGHDTVSWYQQALGQGPQFIFQYYEEEERQRGNFPDRFSGHQFPNYSSELNVNALLLGDSALYLCASSLVQGVANTQYFGPGTRLTVL.

V and J are TRBV27 and TRBJ2-1; the match to TRBD2 covers 11 bases. The CDR3 is 15 amino acids. Per the germline V gene, CDR1 is MNHEY and CDR2 is SMNVEV (reference sequence). The trim removed 8 bases at V and 2 bases at J, leaving 5 bases unmatched. CDR3 bases: TGTGCCAGCCGACTAGCGGGAAACACCTACAATGAGCAGTTCTTC. This codes for CASRLAGNTYNEQFF.

V is TRBV7-9 and J is TRBJ2-7; no clear D. Germline loops: CDR1 SEHNR, CDR2 FQNEAQ (reference sequence). V lost 3 bases and J lost 6, with 18 bases in between. The CDR3 length is 15 residues. CDR3 residues: CASSFSPERTREQYF. Here the CDR3 DNA reads TGTGCCAGCAGCTTCTCCCCTGAAAGGACCCGCGAGCAGTACTTC.

The chain links TRBV4-1 to TRBJ2-3, with D uncertain. The ends were cut back, 0 bases at V and 2 bases at J, with 9 bases in the middle. Per the germline V gene, CDR1 is MGHRA and CDR2 is YSYEKL. The CDR3 consists of 15 residues. The chain's CDR3 is CASSQESSLTDTQYF. The CDR3 DNA is TGCGCCAGCAGCCAAGAATCGTCCCTCACAGATACGCAGTATTTT.

The chain uses TRBV7-9 and TRBJ2-1; a possible D gene is TRBD1 (6 bases). V lost 3 bases and J 3 bases, leaving 12 bases between the germline ends. Looked up from germline, CDR1 is SEHNR and CDR2 is FQNEAQ (reference sequence). The CDR3 contains 15 residues. This CDR3 is CASSLTTGFYNEQFF. CDR3 nucleotides: TGTGCCAGCAGCTTGACAACAGGGTTCTACAATGAGCAGTTCTTC.

The chain uses TRBV12-2 and TRBJ2-1; the D segment call TRBD2 is taken from the table without a DNA check. TRBV12-2 is reported as a pseudogene. The CDR3 spans 16 residues. The CDR3 coding sequence is TGTGCAAGTCACCAAGAAGGGACTAGCGGATACAATGAGCAGTTCTTC. This encodes CASHQEGTSGYNEQFF.

This rearrangement joins TRBV27 to TRBJ2-3; D may be TRBD2 (5 bases). V gave up 3 bases and J gave up 5 bases, with 12 bases separating them. This CDR3 is built from 14 residues. The germline V gene encodes CDR1 MNHEY and CDR2 SMNVEV (reference sequence). The CDR3 region has the DNA TGTGCCAGCAGTTTGGCGCTAGCTGGAGATACGCAGTATTTT. It is translated as CASSLALAGDTQYF.

The chain recombines TRBV11-3 with TRBJ1-1; D uncertain. V lost 5 bases, J lost 0 bases, and 7 bases lay in between. CDR1 is SGHNT and CDR2 is YENEEA in the germline V gene. The CDR3 has 13 amino acids. CDR3 residues: CASSNQVNTEAFF. Here the CDR3 DNA reads TGTGCCAGCAGCAATCAAGTGAACACTGAAGCTTTCTTT.

This clone was seen just once. V usage is TRBV29-1 and J usage is TRBJ2-3; D unresolved. The CDR3 spans 12 residues. The ends were cut back, 0 bases at V and 4 bases at J, with 5 bases in the middle. Germline V gene sequence: CDR1 SQVTM, CDR2 ANQGSEA. CDR3 sequence reads: CSVEDGADTQYF. As DNA, the CDR3 is TGCAGCGTTGAAGATGGGGCAGATACGCAGTATTTT.

V is TRBV7-7 and J is TRBJ2-3, with D possibly TRBD2 on 5 matching bases. The CDR3 length is 14 residues. Per the germline V gene, CDR1 is SSHAT and CDR2 is FNYEAQ (reference sequence). Trimming cost V 8 bases and J 5 bases, with 17 bases left between them. CDR3 bases: TGTGCCAGCTCTCCGGCCAACGCGGGAGATACGCAGTATTTT. Its protein product is CASSPANAGDTQYF.

V and J are TRBV2 and TRBJ1-3; D is unresolved. Germline values: CDR1 SNHLY, CDR2 FYNNEI. V lost 4 bases to trimming and J lost 4 bases, with 8 bases between them. There are 13 residues in the CDR3. As DNA, the CDR3 is TGTGCCAGCAGTGGGACGGCAGGAAACACCATATATTTT. Translation: CASSGTAGNTIYF.

The chain couples TRBV6-7 to TRBJ1-2; a weak D match, TRBD1 (6 bases). TRBV6-7 is marked as an open reading frame, function uncertain. The germline V and J ends were trimmed by 0 bases and 7 bases, with 15 bases remaining between them. The CDR3 covers 15 residues. In nucleotides, the CDR3 is TGTGCCAGCAGTTACTCGAAGGGGGGGGCGGCTGGCTACACCTTC. Protein sequence: CASSYSKGGAAGYTF.

The chain links TRBV5-1 to TRBJ2-1; 10 nucleotides match TRBD2. The CDR3 loop spans 16 amino acids. Per the germline V gene, CDR1 is SGHRS and CDR2 is YFSETQ. The V segment lost 1 base and the J segment 9 bases; nucleotides outside the gene matches: 10. The CDR3 nucleotides are TGCGCCAGCAGCTTGATGGCTAGCGGGAGTATCAGTGAGCAGTTCTTC. Amino acids: CASSLMASGSISEQFF.

This chain connects TRBV11-2 to TRBJ2-1; weak D call: TRBD1 (6 bases). The V gene lost 2 bases and the J gene lost 1 base, with 12 bases spanning the gap. Germline V gives CDR1 SGHAT, CDR2 FQNNGV. The CDR3 runs 16 residues. The CDR3 DNA is TGTGCCAGCAGCTTAAAAGACAGGCGGTCCTACAATGAGCAGTTCTTC. This gives the protein CASSLKDRRSYNEQFF.

The chain couples TRBV5-1 to TRBJ2-5; TRBD2 matches 11 bases. Looked up from germline, CDR1 is SGHRS and CDR2 is YFSETQ. This CDR3 comprises 16 residues. The junction had 8 bases not matched to a gene; V was cut back by 3 bases and J by 4 bases. As DNA, the CDR3 is TGCGCCAGCAGCTGGGCCCTCCTAGCGGGAGGAGAGACCCAGTACTTC. Its protein product is CASSWALLAGGETQYF.

The chain uses TRBV25-1 and TRBJ1-2, with 7 nucleotides matching TRBD1. The CDR3 runs 15 residues. The V gene's germline CDR1 is MGHDK and CDR2 SYGVNS. V shed 3 bases and J 2 bases; nucleotides not matched to a gene: 6. The CDR3 DNA is TGTGCCAGCAGTGAGCCGAGACAGGGAAACTATGGCTACACCTTC. Encoded protein: CASSEPRQGNYGYTF.

J is TRBJ2-7 and V is TRBV30; 8 bases map to TRBD2. Trimming removed 4 bases from V and 3 bases from J; junction bases left unmatched: 14. The V gene's germline CDR1 is GTSNPN and CDR2 SVGIG (reference sequence). The CDR3 is 16 residues long. The chain's CDR3 is CAWNAVLTSVDYEQYF. The CDR3 DNA reads TGTGCCTGGAACGCCGTTCTGACTAGCGTTGACTACGAGCAGTACTTC.

V is TRBV4-1 and J is TRBJ2-1; D remains unclear. CDR3 length: 16 amino acids. Trimming took 4 bases from V and 1 from J, leaving 14 bases between them. The V gene's germline CDR1 is MGHRA and CDR2 YSYEKL. This chain's CDR3 is CASSPLLIPSYNEQFF. The CDR3, as DNA: TGCGCCAGCAGCCCACTGCTCATCCCATCCTACAATGAGCAGTTCTTC.

The chain uses TRBV11-2 and TRBJ2-5, with D possibly being TRBD1 (6 bases). The better agreement between TRBJ2-7 and the DNA end casts doubt on the J call. This CDR3 is 17 amino acids long. Per germline, CDR1 SGHAT and CDR2 FQNNGV. Written as DNA, the CDR3 is TGTGCCAGCAGCTTAGTGGGGGCTGGGCCCCGCTCCTACGAGCAGTACTTC. Encoded protein: CASSLVGAGPRSYEQYF.